This entry lists 7 T cell receptor beta chains sequenced from one sample in a study of blood T cell repertoires in COVID-19. Data came from immunoSEQ multiplex PCR; TCRdb stores just in-frame clones and leaves some out. The table includes about 290,000 clones, about nine tenths detected once. Sample: peripheral blood. The receptors originated from a woman in her thirties or forties who had recovered from COVID-19.

V is TRBV4-2 and J is TRBJ2-3; D might be TRBD1 (5 bases). CDR1 and CDR2 (germline): LGHNA, YNFKEQ. Trimming took 0 bases from V and 0 from J, leaving 7 bases between them. This CDR3 comprises 15 residues. This CDR3 reads CASSQEQASTDTQYF. The CDR3 DNA is TGTGCCAGCAGCCAAGAACAGGCCAGCACAGATACGCAGTATTTT.

In its sample, this clone was seen a few times. The rearrangement uses TRBV27 and TRBJ2-7, with 9 bases lining up with TRBD1. Germline CDR1 is MNHEY and CDR2 is SMNVEV (reference sequence). CDR3 size: 13 residues. J was trimmed by 6 bases and V by 6 bases; bases with no gene match: 6. The CDR3, as DNA: TGTGCCAGCAGGCCACAGGGGGCGCCCGAGCAGTACTTC. Protein product: CASRPQGAPEQYF.

The rearrangement links TRBV4-1 to TRBJ2-7, with D tentatively TRBD2 (7 bases). CDR3 length equals 17 residues. CDR1 is MGHRA and CDR2 is YSYEKL in the germline V gene. The V end was cut by 0 bases, the J end by 6 bases, with 21 bases between. This chain's CDR3 is CASSQDRGGSHPSEQYF. The CDR3 DNA is TGCGCCAGCAGCCAAGATAGGGGGGGCTCCCATCCCTCCGAGCAGTACTTC.

With regard to this clone: One end of the junction is discordant with germline, which a read error may explain. The V and J genes are TRBV12-3 or TRBV12-4 and TRBJ2-5, with D possibly matching TRBD2 (6 bases). The CDR3 is made up of 10 amino acids. CDR3 region: CASSGGNRDF. As DNA, the CDR3 is TGTGCCAGCAGTGGCGGGAATAGGGACTTC.

This chain links TRBV19 with TRBJ1-5, with TRBD1 matching over 8 bases. Per germline, CDR1 LNHDA and CDR2 SQIVND (reference sequence). After removal of 6 bases from V and 2 bases from J, the junction contained 3 bases not matched to a gene. There are 14 residues in the CDR3. CDR3 sequence reads: CASSSDRGNQPQHF. The CDR3 coding sequence is TGTGCCAGTAGCTCGGACAGGGGCAATCAGCCCCAGCATTTT.

The rearrangement links TRBV19 to TRBJ1-3; no definite D call. The CDR3 runs to 13 residues. V lost 6 bases and J lost 3, with 9 bases in between. CDR1 LNHDA and CDR2 SQIVND come from the germline V gene (reference sequence). The CDR3 spells CASRSAGGNTIYF. The DNA of the CDR3 is TGTGCCAGTAGATCGGCAGGTGGAAACACCATATATTTT.

The DNA of the CDR3 is TGTGCCAGCTCACCCCAGGGGGCCGGCTATAGCACTGAAGCTTTCTTT. It encodes CASSPQGAGYSTEAFF. The chain combines TRBV18 with TRBJ1-1, with 8 positions matching TRBD1. CDR3 length equals 16 residues. V lost 3 bases, J lost 4 bases, and 10 bases stayed unmatched. The germline CDR1 and CDR2 sequences are KGHSH and LQKENI.